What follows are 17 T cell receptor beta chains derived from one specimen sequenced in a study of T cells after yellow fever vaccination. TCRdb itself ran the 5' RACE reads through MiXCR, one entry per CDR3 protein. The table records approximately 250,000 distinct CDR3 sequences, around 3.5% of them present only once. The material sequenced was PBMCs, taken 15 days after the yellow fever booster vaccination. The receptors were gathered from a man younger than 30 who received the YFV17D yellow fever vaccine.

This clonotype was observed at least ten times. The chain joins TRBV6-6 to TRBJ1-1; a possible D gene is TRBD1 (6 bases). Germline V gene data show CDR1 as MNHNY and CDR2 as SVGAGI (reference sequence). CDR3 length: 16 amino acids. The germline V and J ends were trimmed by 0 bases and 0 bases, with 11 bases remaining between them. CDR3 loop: CASSYSTDRLNTEAFF. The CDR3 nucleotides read TGTGCCAGCAGTTACTCGACGGACAGACTGAACACTGAAGCTTTCTTT.

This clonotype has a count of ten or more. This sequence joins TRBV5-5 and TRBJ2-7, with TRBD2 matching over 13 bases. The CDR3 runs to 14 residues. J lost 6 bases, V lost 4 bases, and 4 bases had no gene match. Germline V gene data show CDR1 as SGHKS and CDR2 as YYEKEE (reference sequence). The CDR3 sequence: CASSPGLAGAEQYF. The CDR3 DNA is TGTGCCAGCAGCCCCGGACTAGCGGGAGCCGAGCAGTACTTC.

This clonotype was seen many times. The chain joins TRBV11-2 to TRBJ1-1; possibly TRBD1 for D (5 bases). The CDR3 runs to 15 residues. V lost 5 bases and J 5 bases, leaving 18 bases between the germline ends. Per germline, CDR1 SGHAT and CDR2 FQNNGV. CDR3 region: CASSPLISGATEAFF. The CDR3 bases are TGTGCCAGCAGCCCCCTCATTTCCGGGGCGACTGAAGCTTTCTTT. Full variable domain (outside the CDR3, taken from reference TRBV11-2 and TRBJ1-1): EAGVAQSPRYKIIEKRQSVAFWCNPISGHATLYWYQQILGQGPKLLIQFQNNGVVDDSQLPKDRFSAERLKGVDSTLKIQPAKLEDSAVYLCASSPLISGATEAFFGQGTRLTVV.

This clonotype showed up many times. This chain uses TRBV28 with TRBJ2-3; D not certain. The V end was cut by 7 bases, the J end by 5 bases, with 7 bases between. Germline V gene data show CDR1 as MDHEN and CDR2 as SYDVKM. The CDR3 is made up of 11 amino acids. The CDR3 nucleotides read TGTGCCAGCAACGCTAAAGATACGCAGTATTTT. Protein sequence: CASNAKDTQYF.

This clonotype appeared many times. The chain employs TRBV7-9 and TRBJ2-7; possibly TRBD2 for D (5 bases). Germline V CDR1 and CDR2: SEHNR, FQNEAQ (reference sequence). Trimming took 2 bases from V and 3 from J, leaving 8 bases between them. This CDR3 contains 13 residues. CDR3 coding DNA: TGTGCCAGCAGCTTACCCGGGATCTACGAGCAGTACTTC. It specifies CASSLPGIYEQYF.

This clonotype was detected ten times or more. In DNA, the CDR3 is TGCGCCAGCAGCCAAGTCAGGGGGCTAACGAATTCACCCCTCCACTTT. Translated: CASSQVRGLTNSPLHF. This rearrangement joins TRBV4-3 to TRBJ1-6, with TRBD1 matching over 8 bases. The CDR3 is 16 amino acids. The germline V gene has CDR1 LGHNA and CDR2 YSLEER. J gave up 7 bases and V 1 base, and 6 bases lay outside the gene matches.

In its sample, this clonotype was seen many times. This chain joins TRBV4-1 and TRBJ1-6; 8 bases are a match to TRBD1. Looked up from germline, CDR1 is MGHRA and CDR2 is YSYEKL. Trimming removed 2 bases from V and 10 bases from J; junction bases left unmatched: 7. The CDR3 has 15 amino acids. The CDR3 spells CASSQWGQGASPLHF. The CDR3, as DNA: TGCGCCAGCAGCCAATGGGGCCAGGGGGCCTCACCCCTCCACTTT.

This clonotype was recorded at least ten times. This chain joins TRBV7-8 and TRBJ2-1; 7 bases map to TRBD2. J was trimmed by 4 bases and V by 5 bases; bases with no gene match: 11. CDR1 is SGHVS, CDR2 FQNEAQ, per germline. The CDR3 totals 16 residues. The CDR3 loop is CASSPPGRGGYNEQFF. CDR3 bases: TGTGCCAGCAGCCCCCCGGGCCGCGGGGGTTACAATGAGCAGTTCTTC. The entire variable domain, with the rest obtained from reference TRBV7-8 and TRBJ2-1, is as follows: GAGVSQSPRYKVAKRGQDVALRCDPISGHVSLFWYQQALGQGPEFLTYFQNEAQLDKSGLPSDRFFAERPEGSVSTLKIQRTQQEDSAVYLCASSPPGRGGYNEQFFGPGTRLTVL.

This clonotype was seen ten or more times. CDR3 residues: CASSLESYAGAFF. In DNA form, the CDR3 reads TGTGCCAGCAGCTTAGAATCCTACGCAGGTGCTTTCTTT. The chain uses TRBV7-2 and TRBJ1-1; D is unresolved. Trimming stripped 1 base from V and 11 bases from J, with 14 bases between. The CDR3 has 13 amino acids. Germline CDR1 reads SGHTA; CDR2 reads FQGNSA.

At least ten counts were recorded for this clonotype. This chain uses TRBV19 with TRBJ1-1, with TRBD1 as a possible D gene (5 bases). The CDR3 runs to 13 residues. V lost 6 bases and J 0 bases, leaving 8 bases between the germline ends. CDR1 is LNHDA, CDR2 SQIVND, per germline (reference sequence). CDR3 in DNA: TGTGCCAGTAGGGCAGGGATGAACACTGAAGCTTTCTTT. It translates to CASRAGMNTEAFF.

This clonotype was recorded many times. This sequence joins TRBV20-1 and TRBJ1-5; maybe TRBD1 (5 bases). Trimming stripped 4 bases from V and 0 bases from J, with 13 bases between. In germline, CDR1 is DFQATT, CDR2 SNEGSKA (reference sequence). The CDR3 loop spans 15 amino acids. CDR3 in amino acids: CSAIGTDYSNQPQHF. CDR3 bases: TGCAGTGCTATAGGGACCGACTATAGCAATCAGCCCCAGCATTTT.

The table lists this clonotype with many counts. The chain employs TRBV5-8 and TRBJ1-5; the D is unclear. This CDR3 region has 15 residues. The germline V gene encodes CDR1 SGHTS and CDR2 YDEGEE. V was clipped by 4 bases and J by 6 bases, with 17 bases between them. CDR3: CASSQRIWGVQPQHF. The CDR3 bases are TGTGCCAGCAGCCAGCGTATTTGGGGAGTTCAGCCCCAGCATTTT.

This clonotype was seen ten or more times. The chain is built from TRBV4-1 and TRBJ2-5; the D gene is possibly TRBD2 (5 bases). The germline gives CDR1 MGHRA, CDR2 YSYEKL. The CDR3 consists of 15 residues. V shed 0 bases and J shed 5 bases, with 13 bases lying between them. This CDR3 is CASSQDGGRPETQYF. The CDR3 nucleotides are TGCGCCAGCAGCCAAGACGGAGGACGCCCTGAGACCCAGTACTTC.

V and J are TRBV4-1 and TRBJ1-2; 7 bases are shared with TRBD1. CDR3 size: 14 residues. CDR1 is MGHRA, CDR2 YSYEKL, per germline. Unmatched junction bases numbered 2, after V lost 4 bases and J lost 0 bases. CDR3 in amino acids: CASSPTGSNYGYTF. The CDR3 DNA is TGCGCCAGCAGCCCGACAGGGTCTAACTATGGCTACACCTTC.

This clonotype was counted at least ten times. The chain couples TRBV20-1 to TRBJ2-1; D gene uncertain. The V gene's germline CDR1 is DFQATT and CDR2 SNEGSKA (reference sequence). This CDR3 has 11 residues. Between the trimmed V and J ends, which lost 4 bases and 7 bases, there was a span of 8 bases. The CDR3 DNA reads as TGCAGTGCTATTGGGGTTAATGAGCAGTTCTTC. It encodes CSAIGVNEQFF.

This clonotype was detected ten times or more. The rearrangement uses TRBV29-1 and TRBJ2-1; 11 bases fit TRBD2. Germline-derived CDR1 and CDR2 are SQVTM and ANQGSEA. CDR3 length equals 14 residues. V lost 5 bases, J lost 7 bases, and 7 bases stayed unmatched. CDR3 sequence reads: CSVSLAGALNEQFF. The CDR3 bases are TGCAGCGTTTCACTAGCGGGGGCGCTAAATGAGCAGTTCTTC.

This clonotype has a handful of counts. CDR3 region: CASSRGLANEQFF. In DNA form, the CDR3 reads TGTGCCAGCAGCCGAGGACTAGCGAATGAGCAGTTCTTC. The rearrangement joins TRBV3-1 to TRBJ2-1; 9 nucleotides align to TRBD2. The V and J ends lost 4 bases and 7 bases, in that order; junction bases with no gene match: 2. The CDR3 extends over 13 amino acids. Germline CDR1 reads LGHDT; CDR2 reads YNNKEL (reference sequence).